The source of this TCR beta chain is a study of shared clonotypes between healthy human individuals. Clones were read by immunoSEQ multiplex PCR, and TCRdb kept only the in-frame ones, dropping some. The data show around 2.3 million clones, approximately 96% seen once. The donors, all of them Caucasian adults, lived in Nashville, Tennessee. Trimming at V came to 6 bases and at J to 2 bases, leaving 3 bases not matched to a gene. CDR1 is SNHLY, CDR2 FYNNEI, per germline. The CDR3 is made up of 13 amino acids. Points on this clone: In the same sample, other DNA sequences code for this CDR3.

The sample was naive CD4+ T cells sorted from blood. As for subset: CD45RA+ positively selected. The V gene is TRBV2, the J gene TRBJ1-2, with 7 bases lining up with TRBD1. The TCR was taken from a man aged 18 to 29 in good health. The CDR3 bases are TGTGCCAGCAGCGGGACAGCAAACTATGGCTACACCTTC. This encodes CASSGTANYGYTF.